This entry features one T cell receptor beta chain sequence. This sample is part of a study of blood T cell repertoires in COVID-19. The wider study: The samples span acute and convalescent COVID-19 from the United States, Italy and Spain.

The data were produced by immunoSEQ multiplex PCR, yet TCRdb's version contains in-frame clones alone and is incomplete. Of approximately 180,000 clones in the sample, approximately 84% were seen once. The length of the CDR3 is 13 residues. Trimming stripped 2 bases from V and 8 bases from J, with 13 bases between. Per germline, CDR1 SGHKS and CDR2 YYEKEE (reference sequence). Sequencing input: PBMCs or T cells enriched from blood (not recorded which). The clonotype was recovered from a human donor with acute COVID-19. The donor label of this sample is uncertain. The chain joins TRBV5-5 to TRBJ1-1; D remains unclear. The CDR3 nucleotides read TGTGCCAGCAGCTTAATTTCGCCCGAGGAAGCTTTCTTT. This codes for CASSLISPEEAFF.